What follows are 5 T cell receptor beta chains derived from one specimen sequenced in a study of T-cell reconstitution after alpha-beta-depleted transplantation in children. This sample's TCRbeta library carried unique molecular identifier barcodes. TCRdb reprocessed the PCR reads with MiXCR, giving one entry per CDR3 protein. The sample has more than 150,000 distinct CDR3 sequences; roughly 15% are singletons. This specimen consisted of PBMCs from the stem cell graft donor, obtained from the stem cell graft. These receptors all come from a human donor who donated a stem cell graft to a child with acute lymphoblastic leukemia.

This clonotype was picked up many times. The chain combines TRBV20-1 with TRBJ2-7, with 11 nucleotides matching TRBD2. Per germline, CDR1 DFQATT and CDR2 SNEGSKA (reference sequence). With V trimmed by 3 bases and J by 1 base, 2 bases remained unmatched. The CDR3 spans 14 residues. In DNA, the CDR3 is TGCAGTGCTAGGGGACTAGCGGTGTCCTACGAGCAGTACTTC. Translating it yields CSARGLAVSYEQYF.

This clonotype was detected many times. The chain is built from TRBV7-2 and TRBJ2-6; TRBD2 is a possible D gene (6 bases). CDR3 length equals 21 residues. V gave up 5 bases and J gave up 1 base, with 27 bases separating them. The germline V gene encodes CDR1 SGHTA and CDR2 FQGNSA. CDR3 nucleotide sequence: TGTGCCAGCAGCCCCAGAATATGGGGGAGACTGGGAGGTTCTGGGGCCAACGTCCTGACTTTC. This sequence encodes CASSPRIWGRLGGSGANVLTF.

This clonotype appeared many times. The rearrangement links TRBV11-2 to TRBJ2-7; TRBD2 is a possible D gene (5 bases). Between the trimmed V and J ends, which lost 0 bases and 2 bases, there was a span of 32 bases. Germline V gene lookup returns CDR1 SGHAT and CDR2 FQNNGV. The CDR3 length is 22 residues. In nucleotides, the CDR3 is TGTGCCAGCAGCTTAGACTCCGATCGACGGAAAAGGCGGGTAAACCGAGCCTACGAGCAGTACTTC. Residues: CASSLDSDRRKRRVNRAYEQYF.

The chain is built from TRBV6-1 and TRBJ2-2; 11 nucleotides line up with TRBD2. V lost 6 bases to trimming and J lost 3 bases; unmatched junction nucleotides: 6. Germline V gene sequence: CDR1 MNHNS, CDR2 SASEGT. The CDR3 loop spans 16 amino acids. In DNA form, the CDR3 reads TGTGCCAGCAGCAGACTTAGCGGGAGGGACACCGGGGAGCTGTTTTTT. Its protein product is CASSRLSGRDTGELFF.

The rearrangement uses TRBV4-1 and TRBJ2-3, with D possibly being TRBD2 (5 bases). V lost 5 bases and J 2 bases, leaving 14 bases between the germline ends. Germline CDR1 is MGHRA and CDR2 is YSYEKL. CDR3 length equals 15 residues. CDR3 in DNA: TGCGCCAGCAGCTCACGGAACGGGGTCACAGATACGCAGTATTTT. The encoded protein is CASSSRNGVTDTQYF.